This T cell receptor (beta chain) comes out of a study of shared clonotypes between healthy human individuals (dated by TCRdb to 2018 to 2021). In the study overall: The cohort included a few men and a couple of women between 18 and 49 years of age. For each donor, three plates each were used for CD4 naive and CD4 memory, two plates were used for CD8 naive, and one plate was used for CD8 memory. To estimate repertoire size and how much clonotypes are shared between individuals, the study performed deep sequencing of blood TCR repertoires from a few healthy adults. Different laboratories and diverse techniques were used to prepare libraries and sequence TCR repertoires, to increase sequencing depth and limit assay-specific biases. Per donor, leukapheresis produced somewhere between about 0.94 and 8.9 billion PBMCs.

Using the deep immunoSEQ assay, TCR CDR3 regions were amplified from genomic DNA by multiplex PCR. For each cell subset, the extracted genomic DNA was distributed evenly across all wells of several immunoSEQ 96-well plates, and each plate served as one replicate. For sorted subsets, 150 to 250 ng genomic DNA, equal to tens of thousands of T cell genomes, was loaded into each replicate PCR. Purified libraries were measured with a Qubit 3.0 fluorometer, size-checked on a Bioanalyzer 2100, and measured again with the KAPA Library Quantification kit. A separate single-read 150-cycle Illumina NextSeq 550 flow cell was used to sequence each immunoSEQ 96-well plate. The source study handled its data this way. Because the immunoSEQ output held only junctional sequences and lacked quality scores, the filtering could not match the filtering applied to full-length reads. To assign V/J genes and CDR3, sequences were annotated against IMGT germline references using PyIR, a Python wrapper for IgBLAST v1.9. Reads were filtered out if the reads had weak V/J assignments (E-value above 1e-6), no CDR3, stop codons, out-of-frame junctions, or ambiguous translated residues. A V3J clonotype was defined by an identical inferred V gene, J gene, and CDR3 amino acid sequence. Percentage overlap between repertoires was calculated by dividing the number of shared unique clonotypes by the size of the smaller repertoire. Richness of each repertoire was evaluated using RTK rarefaction, the Chao1 estimator, and Recon v2.1 estimates of unobserved clonotypes. Generation probabilities for all TCRbeta clonotypes obtained by the gDNA method from several donors were computed using OLGA. TCRdb obtained this table from immuneACCESS and retained in-frame rearrangements with V and J assigned. These tables miss some clones; where compared with another copy, unresolved V genes account for less than half of the shortfall, and the remainder is unexplained. D and trimming were read from the DNA, whereas the V and J calls and clone size are those reported in that table. The sample table shows some 630,000 clones, and roughly 70% are seen once. The top ten clonotypes cover around 1.8% of the sample.

The full study reports these points: Because the study included only a small number of donors, the genetic and exposure-history diversity represented was limited. Across a handful of donors, approximately 5% of naive CD4, around 3.3% of naive CD8, under 2.5% of memory CD4, and 0.4% of memory CD8 clonotypes were shared. Rarefaction of sorted-subset datasets indicated incomplete sequencing despite the large sequencing depth. Larger estimated clonotype richness was generally found for naive subsets than for memory subsets. Higher generation probabilities were observed for clonotypes shared by all four sorted-subset donors than for non-shared clonotypes. Pairwise subsampling indicated that sequencing depth was expected to affect the degree of clonotype sharing among donors. Sampling was limited to blood, and TCR repertoires in tissue likely differ from TCR repertoires in blood.

Healthy HIV-negative adults with no recently reported acute infections or vaccinations were included as donors. Every donor was a Caucasian adult living in Nashville, Tennessee, USA. CD4+ T cells were enriched by magnetic negative selection, after which naive cells were positively selected on CD45RA and the negative fraction was taken as the memory subset. Blood was collected by leukapheresis, and PBMCs were isolated by Ficoll-Histopaque density gradient centrifugation and then cryopreserved in liquid nitrogen vapor phase. Analytical flow cytometry was used to check the purity and quantity of each magnetically sorted T cell population. Genomic DNA was isolated from every sorted fraction and measured by UV absorbance on a Nanodrop 2000c. CDR1 MNHEY and CDR2 SMNVEV are derived from the germline V gene (reference sequence). A distance of 13 bases separates the germline ends of V and J, which lose 2 bases and 4 bases respectively. The CDR3 measures 15 amino acids from cysteine to phenylalanine. This entry keeps only the CDR3 DNA: 45 bases, framed from base 1.

Regarding this clone: The antigen it recognizes is unknown. No quality values exist for individual bases; no much larger clone is one base distant.

The receptor's source is a woman in her twenties or thirties in good health. The chain was built from TRBV27 and TRBJ2-3, and TRBD2 may be the D gene, going by 6 matching bases. Sequenced: memory CD4+ T cells sorted from blood. Explained via the paper, the cell subset or site label denotes: CD45RA-negative fraction. In nucleotides, the sequence is TGTGCCAGCAGTTTAGAAGCGGGTAGGCCAGATACGCAGTATTTT. This gives the protein CASSLEAGRPDTQYF.